Below are 28 T cell receptor beta chains sequenced from a single sample in a study of T cell repertoires in cytomegalovirus infection. TCRdb re-called the reads through MiXCR, storing one row per CDR3 protein. The table lists about half a million distinct CDR3 sequences, roughly a third of them singletons, with roughly 16% in the top ten. No antigens are known for them. This sample comprised cultured PBMCs, obtained from culture after CMV antigen stimulation. The receptors here all came from a human donor in good health (CMV status not recorded). Some clones in this sample may be carry-over from other donors' samples.

The V call is TRBV23-1, the J call TRBJ2-4; 8 bases are shared with TRBD1. TRBV23-1 is classed as an ORF, of uncertain function. The length of the CDR3 is 18 residues. V shed 3 bases, J shed 5 bases, and the junction held 15 bases outside the gene matches. CDR3 region: CASSQHQLPGQAENIQYF. CDR3 nucleotide sequence: TGCGCCAGCAGTCAGCACCAACTTCCGGGACAGGCAGAAAACATTCAGTACTTC.

This sequence joins TRBV12-3 or TRBV12-4 and TRBJ2-5; D is uncertain. V was shortened by 2 bases and J by 2 bases, with 15 bases between the two germline ends. CDR3 length equals 16 residues. CDR3 amino acids: CASSLSAPTWQETQYF. DNA of the CDR3: TGTGCCAGCAGTTTATCTGCGCCAACCTGGCAAGAGACCCAGTACTTC.

This clonotype is labeled medium-sized. This chain links TRBV7-2 with TRBJ1-5; D gene unclear. Germline CDR1 and CDR2: SGHTA and FQGNSA. This CDR3 spans 12 amino acids. V gave up 1 base and J gave up 6 bases, with 4 bases separating them. CDR3 coding DNA: TGTGCCAGCAGCTTAGACGCTCAGCCCCAGCATTTT. Translating gives CASSLDAQPQHF.

The chain couples TRBV6-2 or TRBV6-3 to TRBJ1-1, with D unresolved. Germline V gene lookup returns CDR1 MNHEY and CDR2 SVGEGT. The length of the CDR3 is 15 residues. Trimming shortened V by 3 bases and J by 0 bases, and 11 bases separated the two germline ends. DNA for the CDR3: TGTGCCAGCAGTTATAAACGGGGAATGAACACTGAAGCTTTCTTT. As protein: CASSYKRGMNTEAFF.

The rearrangement uses TRBV6-6 and TRBJ2-1; 9 nucleotides align to TRBD2. Germline V gives CDR1 MNHNY, CDR2 SVGAGI (reference sequence). The CDR3 loop spans 16 amino acids. After removal of 0 bases from V and 9 bases from J, the junction contained 9 bases not matched to a gene. The CDR3 protein is CASSYSRLAEAGEQFF. CDR3 in DNA: TGTGCCAGCAGTTACTCTCGACTAGCGGAGGCGGGTGAGCAGTTCTTC.

The sample holds one count of this clonotype. The rearrangement links TRBV4-1 to TRBJ2-1; D is uncertain. This CDR3 is 16 amino acids long. Germline CDR1 reads MGHRA; CDR2 reads YSYEKL. V lost 1 base, J lost 3 bases, and 13 bases lay in between. The CDR3: CASSQAAPGSYNEQFF. CDR3 bases: TGCGCCAGCAGCCAAGCCGCCCCTGGAAGCTACAATGAGCAGTTCTTC.

This clonotype was seen a few times. The chain has TRBV28 and TRBJ1-1; no clear D gene. V was pared by 6 bases and J by 3 bases, with 11 bases between. From germline, CDR1 is MDHEN and CDR2 SYDVKM. The CDR3 runs to 13 residues. The CDR3 spells CASREGSYTEAFF. The DNA of the CDR3 is TGTGCCAGCAGGGAGGGTTCTTACACTGAAGCTTTCTTT.

The chain links TRBV19 to TRBJ2-1; 10 bases line up with TRBD2. The CDR3 length is 17 residues. The V gene end was trimmed by 4 bases and the J gene end by 6 bases; junction bases not matched to a gene: 12. From germline, CDR1 is LNHDA and CDR2 SQIVND (reference sequence). The DNA of the CDR3 is TGTGCCAGTAGTACCCCCCTTGGGCTAGCGGGAGTCAATGAGCAGTTCTTC. Translation gives CASSTPLGLAGVNEQFF.

The chain carries TRBV12-3 or TRBV12-4 and TRBJ2-3; TRBD2 matches 7 bases. Trimming cost V 7 bases and J 2 bases; bases outside gene matches: 6. The CDR3 extends over 14 amino acids. Written as DNA, the CDR3 is TGTGCCAGCACCCTGGGGGGGACCACAGATACGCAGTATTTT. Its translation is CASTLGGTTDTQYF.

The V call is TRBV12-3 or TRBV12-4, the J call TRBJ2-2; 12 nucleotides line up with TRBD2. The CDR3 runs 19 residues. After removal of 6 bases from V and 5 bases from J, the junction contained 16 bases not matched to a gene. The CDR3 sequence: CASSQRGLAGLQGTGELFF. CDR3 DNA: TGTGCCAGCAGCCAAAGGGGACTAGCGGGCCTCCAGGGGACCGGGGAGCTGTTTTTT.

This clonotype was observed a few times. The rearrangement uses TRBV29-1 and TRBJ2-5; D uncertain. The CDR3 consists of 13 residues. Trimming removed 4 bases from V and 1 base from J, with 10 bases in between. Germline loops: CDR1 SQVTM, CDR2 ANQGSEA. DNA of the CDR3: TGCAGCGTTGGGTTCCTCGTCCAAGAGACCCAGTACTTC. It is translated as CSVGFLVQETQYF.

The chain employs TRBV6-6 and TRBJ2-1; 9 bases are shared with TRBD2. V gave up 0 bases and J gave up 5 bases; unmatched junction bases: 5. In germline, CDR1 is MNHNY, CDR2 SVGAGI (reference sequence). The CDR3 contains 16 residues. The CDR3 reads CASSYSAGGPHNEQFF. In DNA, the CDR3 is TGTGCCAGCAGTTACTCCGCGGGAGGGCCCCACAATGAGCAGTTCTTC.

This clonotype was seen more than once but under ten times. As DNA, the CDR3 is TGTGCCAGCAGCTTAGGGGGAGGATCGGCGGGAGGGAACATTCAGTACTTC. It yields the protein CASSLGGGSAGGNIQYF. The genes are TRBV7-8 and TRBJ2-4, with TRBD2 identical over 9 bases. The CDR3 has 17 residues. V was clipped by 1 base and J by 7 bases; unmatched bases: 11. Germline CDR1 is SGHVS and CDR2 is FQNEAQ.

The V call is TRBV28, the J call TRBJ1-6; TRBD1 is a possible D gene (5 bases). The germline V gene encodes CDR1 MDHEN and CDR2 SYDVKM. The V end was cut by 4 bases, the J end by 0 bases, with 13 bases between. The CDR3 sequence is 17 residues long. The CDR3 spells CASSSLGASSYNSPLHF. Written as DNA, the CDR3 is TGTGCCAGCAGTTCCCTAGGGGCCAGCTCCTATAATTCACCCCTCCACTTT. Looking up the rest from reference TRBV28 and TRBJ1-6 gives the full variable domain: DVKVTQSSRYLVKRTGEKVFLECVQDMDHENMFWYRQDPGLGLRLIYFSYDVKMKEKGDIPEGYSVSREKKERFSLILESASTNQTSMYLCASSSLGASSYNSPLHFGNGTRLTVT.

There are many counts of this clonotype. The chain carries TRBV7-2 and TRBJ2-1, with 10 bases identical to TRBD2. Germline CDR1 SGHTA, CDR2 FQGNSA. With V trimmed by 6 bases and J by 4 bases, 3 bases remained unmatched. This CDR3 contains 14 residues. Written as DNA, the CDR3 is TGTGCCAGCAGGGGAGCGGGAGGGTACAATGAGCAGTTCTTC. It specifies CASRGAGGYNEQFF. The variable domain in full, with the rest retrieved from reference TRBV7-2 and TRBJ2-1, is GAGVSQSPSNKVTEKGKDVELRCDPISGHTALYWYRQSLGQGLEFLIYFQGNSAPDKSGLPSDRFSAERTGGSVSTLTIQRTQQEDSAVYLCASRGAGGYNEQFFGPGTRLTVL.

The chain employs TRBV20-1 and TRBJ2-3; 7 bases are shared with TRBD2. V was clipped by 6 bases and J by 0 bases; unmatched bases: 9. CDR1 DFQATT and CDR2 SNEGSKA come from the germline V gene (reference sequence). This CDR3 is built from 15 residues. As DNA, the CDR3 is TGCAGTGCCCCACGCAGCGGGATTAGCACAGATACGCAGTATTTT. This codes for CSAPRSGISTDTQYF.

This clonotype occurred a few times. The chain joins TRBV13 to TRBJ2-4; unclear D gene. This CDR3 is 15 amino acids long. Trimming removed 2 bases from V and 8 bases from J, with 16 bases in between. From germline, CDR1 is PRHDT and CDR2 FYEKMQ (reference sequence). DNA of the CDR3: TGTGCCAGCAGCTTAAGGTCTTCCGCGTTTGACATTCAGTACTTC. As protein: CASSLRSSAFDIQYF.

The rearrangement uses TRBV27 and TRBJ2-3; D may be TRBD2 (5 bases). The CDR3 contains 14 residues. The V gene's germline CDR1 is MNHEY and CDR2 SMNVEV (reference sequence). The V gene lost 6 bases and the J gene lost 1 base, with 11 bases spanning the gap. CDR3 region: CASSAPRGTDTQYF. The DNA for the CDR3 is TGTGCCAGCAGCGCCCCGAGGGGCACAGATACGCAGTATTTT.

As regards this clonotype: A much larger clone lies a single base off, so this may be a read error. The V and J genes are TRBV27 and TRBJ1-1; TRBD1 matches at 11 bases. CDR1 is MNHEY and CDR2 is SMNVEV in the germline V gene (reference sequence). This CDR3 is 15 amino acids long. V trimming: 4 bases; J trimming: 4 bases; junction bases outside the gene matches: 5. CDR3 nucleotides: TGTGCCAGCAGTTCCCGGGACAGGGGGACCACTGAAGCTTTCTTT. Protein: CASSSRDRGTTEAFF.

The chain has TRBV11-3 and TRBJ2-1, with unresolved D. The V gene lost 1 base and the J gene lost 1 base, with 23 bases spanning the gap. CDR3 length: 20 residues. Per germline, CDR1 SGHNT and CDR2 YENEEA. CDR3 DNA sequence: TGTGCCAGCAGCTTAGGAGTCAGGTTGGCTCCCCATTTGTCCTACAATGAGCAGTTCTTC. It specifies CASSLGVRLAPHLSYNEQFF.

This clonotype has ten or more counts. This chain joins TRBV7-2 and TRBJ2-4; 7 nucleotides align to TRBD1. The V segment lost 5 bases and the J segment 1 base; nucleotides outside the gene matches: 2. The CDR3 spans 14 residues. From germline, CDR1 is SGHTA and CDR2 FQGNSA. CDR3 region: CASSLDRAKNIQYF. CDR3 coding DNA: TGTGCCAGCAGCCTGGACAGGGCCAAAAACATTCAGTACTTC.

In this sample, this clonotype turned up many times. The chain is built from TRBV7-2 and TRBJ2-1; possibly TRBD2 for D (5 bases). The CDR3 spans 18 residues. Germline CDR1 SGHTA, CDR2 FQGNSA. Trimming removed 0 bases from V and 8 bases from J, with 23 bases in between. CDR3 sequence (DNA): TGTGCCAGCAGCTTAGCGCAAATGTGGGGAGTCGTACTCGATGAGCAGTTCTTC. Residues: CASSLAQMWGVVLDEQFF.

V and J are TRBV6-1 and TRBJ1-5; tentatively, D is TRBD1 (5 bases). The CDR3 consists of 17 residues. V was trimmed by 4 bases and J by 0 bases, leaving 16 bases between them. Looked up from germline, CDR1 is MNHNS and CDR2 is SASEGT. The CDR3 sequence: CASSADSLRDSNQPQHF. The DNA for the CDR3 is TGTGCCAGCAGTGCCGACAGCCTCAGGGATAGCAATCAGCCCCAGCATTTT.

This clonotype was observed a handful of times. The V call is TRBV11-1, the J call TRBJ2-5, with D possibly being TRBD1 (5 bases). The CDR3 totals 14 residues. V dropped 4 bases and J dropped 1 base, with 10 bases sitting between them. Germline CDR1 reads SGHAT; CDR2 reads FQDESV (reference sequence). CDR3 coding DNA: TGTGCCAGCAGCTACACCGACAGCCAAGAGACCCAGTACTTC. It translates to CASSYTDSQETQYF. Complete variable domain (other parts from reference TRBV11-1 and TRBJ2-5): EAEVAQSPRYKITEKSQAVAFWCDPISGHATLYWYRQILGQGPELLVQFQDESVVDDSQLPKDRFSAERLKGVDSTLKIQPAELGDSAMYLCASSYTDSQETQYFGPGTRLLVL.

This clonotype was counted ten times or more. The CDR3 DNA sequence: TGTGCCAGCAGCTTCCGAGACAGCGAGCAGTTCTTC. It yields the protein CASSFRDSEQFF. The chain couples TRBV7-2 to TRBJ2-1; weak D call: TRBD1 (5 bases). Trimming removed 3 bases at V and 10 bases at J, with 10 bases between. The CDR3 is made up of 12 amino acids. Per germline, CDR1 SGHTA and CDR2 FQGNSA.

Ten or more counts support this clonotype. V is TRBV10-3 and J is TRBJ1-1, with unresolved D. The CDR3 is made up of 16 amino acids. Trimming cost V 1 base and J 5 bases, with 17 bases left between them. CDR1 and CDR2 (germline): ENHRY, SYGVKD. CDR3 amino acids: CAISEWASGPGTEAFF. DNA for the CDR3: TGTGCCATCAGTGAGTGGGCATCGGGCCCAGGAACTGAAGCTTTCTTT.

The V call is TRBV28, the J call TRBJ2-7, with 7 nucleotides matching TRBD1. The CDR3 has 15 residues. The J segment lost 6 bases and the V segment lost 10 bases, leaving 18 bases of the junction unmatched. Germline values: CDR1 MDHEN, CDR2 SYDVKM. CDR3 region: CATSGLGLQGIEQYV. The CDR3 DNA sequence: TGTGCCACGTCGGGGCTGGGGTTACAGGGGATCGAGCAGTACGTC.

The sample holds one count of this clonotype. V is TRBV10-3 and J is TRBJ1-2; the match to TRBD1 covers 8 bases. V trimming: 5 bases; J trimming: 0 bases; junction bases outside the gene matches: 11. Germline V gene sequence: CDR1 ENHRY, CDR2 SYGVKD. The CDR3 is 17 amino acids. CDR3 region: CAISPRIGTGTNYGYTF. The DNA for the CDR3 is TGTGCCATCAGTCCGAGAATCGGGACAGGAACTAACTATGGCTACACCTTC.